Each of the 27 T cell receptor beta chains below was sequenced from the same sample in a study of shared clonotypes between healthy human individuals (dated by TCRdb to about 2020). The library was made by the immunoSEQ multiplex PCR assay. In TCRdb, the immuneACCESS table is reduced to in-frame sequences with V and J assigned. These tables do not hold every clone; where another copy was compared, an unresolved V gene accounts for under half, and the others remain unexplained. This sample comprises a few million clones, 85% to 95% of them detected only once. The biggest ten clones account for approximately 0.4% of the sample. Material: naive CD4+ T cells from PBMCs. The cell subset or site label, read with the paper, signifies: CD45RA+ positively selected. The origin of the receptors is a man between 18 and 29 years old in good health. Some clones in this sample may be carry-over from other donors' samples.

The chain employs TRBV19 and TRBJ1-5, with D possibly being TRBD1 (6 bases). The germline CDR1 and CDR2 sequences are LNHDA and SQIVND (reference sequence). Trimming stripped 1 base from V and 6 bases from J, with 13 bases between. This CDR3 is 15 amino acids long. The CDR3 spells CASSIAGQGIQPQHF. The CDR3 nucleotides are TGTGCCAGTAGTATAGCCGGGCAGGGGATTCAGCCCCAGCATTTT.

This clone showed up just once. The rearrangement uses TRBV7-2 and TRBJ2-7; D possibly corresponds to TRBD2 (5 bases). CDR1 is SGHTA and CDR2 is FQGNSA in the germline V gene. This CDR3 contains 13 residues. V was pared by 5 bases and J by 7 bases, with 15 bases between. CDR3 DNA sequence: TGTGCCAGCAGCCCTACTCGGCCGGGGGAGCAGTACTTC. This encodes CASSPTRPGEQYF.

DNA of the CDR3: TGTGCCAGCACCCGGGGCTCCTACAATGAGCAGTTCTTC. This codes for CASTRGSYNEQFF. This chain joins TRBV2 and TRBJ2-1; D is perhaps TRBD2 (5 bases). Germline CDR1 is SNHLY and CDR2 is FYNNEI. The CDR3 length is 13 residues. Trimming removed 7 bases at V and 0 bases at J, with 7 bases between. The full variable domain, in which reference TRBV2 and TRBJ2-1 provide the parts outside the CDR3, is EPEVTQTPSHQVTQMGQEVILRCVPISNHLYFYWYRQILGQKVEFLVSFYNNEISEKSEIFDDQFSVERPDGSNFTLKIRSTKLEDSAMYFCASTRGSYNEQFFGPGTRLTVL.

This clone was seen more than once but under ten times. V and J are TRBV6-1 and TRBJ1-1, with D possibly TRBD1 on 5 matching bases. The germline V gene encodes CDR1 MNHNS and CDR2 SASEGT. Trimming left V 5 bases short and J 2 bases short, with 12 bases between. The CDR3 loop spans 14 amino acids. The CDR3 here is CASSHSDRNTEAFF. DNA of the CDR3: TGTGCCAGCAGTCACAGTGACAGAAACACTGAAGCTTTCTTT.

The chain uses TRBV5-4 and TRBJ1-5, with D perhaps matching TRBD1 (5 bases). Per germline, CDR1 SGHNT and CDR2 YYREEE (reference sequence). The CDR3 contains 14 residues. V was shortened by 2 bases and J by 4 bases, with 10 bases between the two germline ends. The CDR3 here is CASSFAGANQPQHF. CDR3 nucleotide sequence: TGTGCCAGCAGCTTTGCCGGGGCAAATCAGCCCCAGCATTTT.

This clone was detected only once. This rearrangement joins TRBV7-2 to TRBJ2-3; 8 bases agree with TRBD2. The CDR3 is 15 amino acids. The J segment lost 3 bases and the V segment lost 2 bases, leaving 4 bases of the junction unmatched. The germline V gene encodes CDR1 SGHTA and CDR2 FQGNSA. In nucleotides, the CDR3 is TGTGCCAGCAGCTTATCCGCGGGAGGAACAGATACGCAGTATTTT. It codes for CASSLSAGGTDTQYF.

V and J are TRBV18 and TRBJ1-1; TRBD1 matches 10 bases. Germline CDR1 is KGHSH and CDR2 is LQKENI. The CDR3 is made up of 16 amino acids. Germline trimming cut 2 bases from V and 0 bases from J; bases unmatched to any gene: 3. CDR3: CASSPYGTGVNTEAFF. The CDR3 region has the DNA TGTGCCAGCTCACCATATGGGACAGGGGTGAACACTGAAGCTTTCTTT.

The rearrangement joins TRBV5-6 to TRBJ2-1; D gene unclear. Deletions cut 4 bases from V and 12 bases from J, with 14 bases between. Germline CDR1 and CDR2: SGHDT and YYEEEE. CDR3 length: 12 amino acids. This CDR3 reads CASSVTLGRQFF. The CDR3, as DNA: TGTGCCAGCAGCGTAACCCTGGGAAGGCAGTTCTTC.

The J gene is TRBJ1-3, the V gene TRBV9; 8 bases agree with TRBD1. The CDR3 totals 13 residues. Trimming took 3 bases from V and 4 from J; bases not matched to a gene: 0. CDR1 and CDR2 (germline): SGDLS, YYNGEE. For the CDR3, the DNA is TGTGCCAGCAGCGGGACAGGGGGAAACACCATATATTTT. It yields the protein CASSGTGGNTIYF.

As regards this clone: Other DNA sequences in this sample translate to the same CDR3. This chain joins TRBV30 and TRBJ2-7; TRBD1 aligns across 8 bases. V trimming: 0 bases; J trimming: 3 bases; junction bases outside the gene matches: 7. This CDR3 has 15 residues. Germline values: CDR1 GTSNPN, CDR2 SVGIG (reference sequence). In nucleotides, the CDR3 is TGTGCCTGGAGTGTACCTGGGACAGGCGTCTACGAGCAGTACTTC. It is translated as CAWSVPGTGVYEQYF.

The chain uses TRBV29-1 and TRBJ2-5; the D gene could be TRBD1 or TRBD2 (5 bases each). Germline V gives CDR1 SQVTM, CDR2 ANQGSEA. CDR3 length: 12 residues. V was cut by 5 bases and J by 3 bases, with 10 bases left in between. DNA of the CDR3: TGCAGCGTTCTTGGGGGAGAAGAGACCCAGTACTTC. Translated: CSVLGGEETQYF.

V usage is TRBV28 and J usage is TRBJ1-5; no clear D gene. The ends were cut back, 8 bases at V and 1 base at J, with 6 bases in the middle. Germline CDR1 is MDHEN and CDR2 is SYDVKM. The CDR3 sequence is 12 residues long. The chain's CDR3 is CASRESNQPQHF. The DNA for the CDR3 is TGTGCCAGCCGAGAGAGCAATCAGCCCCAGCATTTT.

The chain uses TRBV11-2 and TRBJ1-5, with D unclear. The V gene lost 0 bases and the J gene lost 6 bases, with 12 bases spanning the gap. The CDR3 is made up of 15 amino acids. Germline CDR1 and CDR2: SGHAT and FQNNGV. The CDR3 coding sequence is TGTGCCAGCAGCTTAGAAAGAGGGCGAGGTCAGCCCCAGCATTTT. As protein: CASSLERGRGQPQHF.

CDR3 in DNA: TGTGCCAGCAGTGTCCGGGGCCGGGGGAACACTGAAGCTTTCTTT. The encoded protein is CASSVRGRGNTEAFF. V gene TRBV2 combines with J gene TRBJ1-1; D is perhaps TRBD1 (5 bases). V lost 4 bases, J lost 1 base, and 13 bases lay in between. Germline V gene sequence: CDR1 SNHLY, CDR2 FYNNEI. This CDR3 comprises 15 residues.

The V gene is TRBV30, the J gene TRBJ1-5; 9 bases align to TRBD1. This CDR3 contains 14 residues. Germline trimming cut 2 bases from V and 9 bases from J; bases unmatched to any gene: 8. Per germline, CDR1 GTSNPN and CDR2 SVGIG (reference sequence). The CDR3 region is CAWSFKGQGWPQHF. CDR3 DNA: TGTGCCTGGAGTTTTAAGGGACAGGGCTGGCCCCAGCATTTT.

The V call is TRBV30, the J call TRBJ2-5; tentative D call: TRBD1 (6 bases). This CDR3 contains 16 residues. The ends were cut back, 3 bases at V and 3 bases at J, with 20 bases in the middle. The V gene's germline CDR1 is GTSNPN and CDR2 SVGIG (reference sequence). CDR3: CAWSAPPGRGKETQYF. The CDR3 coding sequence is TGTGCCTGGAGCGCCCCCCCGGGCAGGGGCAAAGAGACCCAGTACTTC.

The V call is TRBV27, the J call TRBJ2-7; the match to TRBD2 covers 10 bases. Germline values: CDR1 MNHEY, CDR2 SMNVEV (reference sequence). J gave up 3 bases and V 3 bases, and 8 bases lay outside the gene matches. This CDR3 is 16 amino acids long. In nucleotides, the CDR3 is TGTGCCAGCAGTTTTAAACTACTAGCGGGACACTACGAGCAGTACTTC. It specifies CASSFKLLAGHYEQYF.

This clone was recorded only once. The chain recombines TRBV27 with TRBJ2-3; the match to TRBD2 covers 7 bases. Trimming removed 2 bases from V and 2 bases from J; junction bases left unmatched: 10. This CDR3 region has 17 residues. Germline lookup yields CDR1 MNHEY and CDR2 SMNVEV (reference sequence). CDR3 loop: CASSLRGEPLVTDTQYF. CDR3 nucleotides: TGTGCCAGCAGTTTACGGGGGGAGCCCCTGGTCACAGATACGCAGTATTTT.

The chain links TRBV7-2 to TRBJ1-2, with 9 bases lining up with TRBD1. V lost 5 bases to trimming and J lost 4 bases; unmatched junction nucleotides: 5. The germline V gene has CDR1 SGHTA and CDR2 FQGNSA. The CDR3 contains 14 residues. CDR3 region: CASSNRGLIYGYTF. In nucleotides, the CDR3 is TGTGCCAGCAGCAACAGGGGGCTTATCTATGGCTACACCTTC.

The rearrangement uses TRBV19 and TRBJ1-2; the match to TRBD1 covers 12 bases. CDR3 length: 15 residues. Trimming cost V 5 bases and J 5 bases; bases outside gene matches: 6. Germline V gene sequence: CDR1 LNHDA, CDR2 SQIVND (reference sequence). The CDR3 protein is CASSGRDRGPYGYTF. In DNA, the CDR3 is TGTGCCAGTAGTGGCCGGGACAGGGGGCCGTATGGCTACACCTTC.

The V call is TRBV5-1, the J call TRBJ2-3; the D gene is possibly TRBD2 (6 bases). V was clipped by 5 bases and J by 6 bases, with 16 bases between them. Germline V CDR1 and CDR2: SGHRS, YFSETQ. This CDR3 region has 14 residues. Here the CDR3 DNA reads TGCGCCAGCAGAAGGAGAGCTAGCGTGGATACGCAGTATTTT. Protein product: CASRRRASVDTQYF.

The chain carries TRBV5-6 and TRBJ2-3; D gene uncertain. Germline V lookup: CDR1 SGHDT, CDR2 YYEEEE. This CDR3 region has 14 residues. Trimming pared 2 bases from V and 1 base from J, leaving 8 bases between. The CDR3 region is CASSFGGGTDTQYF. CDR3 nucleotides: TGTGCCAGCAGCTTCGGCGGAGGCACAGATACGCAGTATTTT.

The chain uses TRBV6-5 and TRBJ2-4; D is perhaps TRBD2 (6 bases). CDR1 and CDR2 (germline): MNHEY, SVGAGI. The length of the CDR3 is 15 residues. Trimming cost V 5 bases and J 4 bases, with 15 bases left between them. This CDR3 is CASSISGGGKNIQYF. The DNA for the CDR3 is TGTGCCAGCAGTATATCGGGTGGGGGGAAAAACATTCAGTACTTC.

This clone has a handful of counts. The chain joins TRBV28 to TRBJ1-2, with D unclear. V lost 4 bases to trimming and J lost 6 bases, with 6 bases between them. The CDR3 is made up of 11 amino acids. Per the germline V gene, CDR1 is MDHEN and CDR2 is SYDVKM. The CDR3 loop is CASSSNHGYTF. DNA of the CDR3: TGTGCCAGCAGTTCGAATCATGGCTACACCTTC.

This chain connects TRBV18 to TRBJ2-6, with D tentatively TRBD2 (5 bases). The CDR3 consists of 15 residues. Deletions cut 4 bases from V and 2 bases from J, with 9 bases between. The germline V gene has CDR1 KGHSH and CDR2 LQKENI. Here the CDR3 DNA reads TGTGCCAGCTCACTGCGGGTTGCTGGGGCCAACGTCCTGACTTTC. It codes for CASSLRVAGANVLTF.

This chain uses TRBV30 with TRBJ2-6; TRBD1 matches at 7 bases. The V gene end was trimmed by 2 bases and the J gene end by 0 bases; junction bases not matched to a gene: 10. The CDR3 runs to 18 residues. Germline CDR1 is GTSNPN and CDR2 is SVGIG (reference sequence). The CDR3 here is CAWSSGQPTPSGANVLTF. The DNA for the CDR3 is TGTGCCTGGAGTTCGGGACAGCCCACGCCCTCTGGGGCCAACGTCCTGACTTTC.

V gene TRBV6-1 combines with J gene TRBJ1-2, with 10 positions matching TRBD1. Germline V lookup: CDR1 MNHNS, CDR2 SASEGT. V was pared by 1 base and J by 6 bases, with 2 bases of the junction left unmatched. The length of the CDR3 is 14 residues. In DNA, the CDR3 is TGTGCCAGCAGTGAAGGACAGGGGGCTCATGGCTACACCTTC. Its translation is CASSEGQGAHGYTF.